This record covers a single T cell receptor beta chain. Profiled with immunoSEQ multiplex PCR; TCRdb holds only in-frame clones, not every one. This sample has about 100,000 clones; 95% to 96% occur once, and the top ten carry approximately 0.2%. The data stem from a study of technical replicates of blood from several donors. The sequenced sample consisted of T cells isolated from PBMCs. The source is a human donor in good health.

CDR3 nucleotides: TGCGCCAGCAGCTTCACAGGGGACGAGCAGTACTTC. This gives the protein CASSFTGDEQYF. The chain is built from TRBV5-1 and TRBJ2-5; 7 nucleotides match TRBD1. TRBJ2-7 explains the end of the DNA better; the J call may be wrong. Germline CDR1 is SGHRS and CDR2 is YFSETQ. The CDR3 is 12 residues long.